One sample yielded the 12 T cell receptor beta chains listed below, sequenced in a study of beta chain features in type 1 diabetes. Expressed TCRB transcripts were sequenced because the isolated RNA had all been reverse transcribed beforehand. Here immunoSEQ multiplex PCR was the method, and the copy in TCRdb shows in-frame clones only, minus some. This sample has fewer than 650,000 clones, with around 15% found just once. The material sequenced was naive CD4+ T cells from blood. The receptors originated from a man aged 18 to 35 in good health.

This clone has a handful of counts. This chain uses TRBV7-9 with TRBJ1-5; unclear D gene. The germline V gene encodes CDR1 SEHNR and CDR2 FQNEAQ (reference sequence). V lost 6 bases and J 7 bases, leaving 10 bases between the germline ends. This CDR3 spans 12 amino acids. CDR3 coding DNA: TGTGCCAGCAGTCGGCAGGAACAGCCCCAGCATTTT. Translating it yields CASSRQEQPQHF. Supplemented by reference TRBV7-9 and TRBJ1-5, the full variable domain reads DTGVSQNPRHKITKRGQNVTFRCDPISEHNRLYWYRQTLGQGPEFLTYFQNEAQLEKSRLLSDRFSAERPKGSFSTLEIQRTEQGDSAMYLCASSRQEQPQHFGDGTRLSIL.

J is TRBJ2-7 and V is TRBV7-2; a possible D gene is TRBD1 (6 bases). This CDR3 spans 15 amino acids. Trimming stripped 5 bases from V and 3 bases from J, with 17 bases between. From germline, CDR1 is SGHTA and CDR2 FQGNSA. The CDR3 region has the DNA TGTGCCAGCAGCACGAGAGGGGGACAAAACTACGAGCAGTACTTC. It specifies CASSTRGGQNYEQYF.

V usage is TRBV5-4 and J usage is TRBJ1-1; D is unclear. Deletions cut 1 base from V and 1 base from J, with 5 bases between. This CDR3 is built from 13 residues. Germline-derived CDR1 and CDR2 are SGHNT and YYREEE (reference sequence). The CDR3 region is CASSLMKNTEAFF. As DNA, the CDR3 is TGTGCCAGCAGCTTGATGAAGAACACTGAAGCTTTCTTT.

The chain employs TRBV4-1 and TRBJ2-5; TRBD2 might be the D (6 bases). The V and J ends lost 4 bases and 3 bases respectively, with 18 bases between them. The CDR3 has 16 residues. The germline CDR1 and CDR2 sequences are MGHRA and YSYEKL. The CDR3 here is CASSPGDRGHKETQYF. Here the CDR3 DNA reads TGCGCCAGCAGCCCGGGGGACCGGGGCCATAAAGAGACCCAGTACTTC.

This sequence joins TRBV29-1 and TRBJ1-1; no reliable D call. This CDR3 contains 14 residues. From germline, CDR1 is SQVTM and CDR2 ANQGSEA. The V end was cut by 5 bases, the J end by 3 bases, with 16 bases between. The CDR3 nucleotides are TGCAGCGTTCTTGACCGATTGAGGCACACTGAAGCTTTCTTT. Translating gives CSVLDRLRHTEAFF.

The chain employs TRBV20-1 and TRBJ2-7; D call uncertain. From germline, CDR1 is DFQATT and CDR2 SNEGSKA (reference sequence). V was clipped by 2 bases and J by 6 bases, with 8 bases between them. This CDR3 comprises 11 residues. The CDR3 nucleotides read TGCAGTGCTAGAAAGTTAAGCGAGCAGTACTTC. Its protein product is CSARKLSEQYF.

This clone was detected once. The rearrangement joins TRBV27 to TRBJ2-1; D might be TRBD2 (6 bases). Germline CDR1 is MNHEY and CDR2 is SMNVEV (reference sequence). V dropped 7 bases and J dropped 4 bases, with 26 bases sitting between them. CDR3 length equals 18 residues. CDR3 bases: TGTGCCAGCACGAAGGTCCGGGAGTCCTCGGGGCTATACAATGAGCAGTTCTTC. Protein: CASTKVRESSGLYNEQFF.

This clone came up a few times. The rearrangement uses TRBV6-1 and TRBJ1-5; D gene ambiguous. This CDR3 has 16 residues. Per germline, CDR1 MNHNS and CDR2 SASEGT. V was pared by 4 bases and J by 2 bases, with 15 bases between. The CDR3 DNA reads as TGTGCCAGCAGTGGCGGCAGCCCTGTCGGCAATCAGCCCCAGCATTTT. Translation: CASSGGSPVGNQPQHF.

The V and J genes are TRBV6-5 and TRBJ2-3, with D unclear. V was trimmed by 6 bases and J by 8 bases, leaving 12 bases between them. Germline CDR1 MNHEY, CDR2 SVGAGI. The CDR3 runs 12 residues. In nucleotides, the CDR3 is TGTGCCAGCAGCGGCCAGACTGGTACGCAGTATTTT. It translates to CASSGQTGTQYF.

The chain combines TRBV10-3 with TRBJ1-5, with 8 positions matching TRBD1. Per germline, CDR1 ENHRY and CDR2 SYGVKD. V gave up 2 bases and J gave up 4 bases; unmatched junction bases: 4. CDR3 length: 15 amino acids. CDR3 region: CAISEGQGANQPQHF. DNA of the CDR3: TGTGCCATCAGTGAGGGTCAGGGGGCAAATCAGCCCCAGCATTTT.

The table lists this clone with a few counts. V and J are TRBV5-6 and TRBJ1-5, with D possibly matching TRBD1 (5 bases). Between the trimmed V and J ends, which lost 4 bases and 2 bases, there was a span of 16 bases. The CDR3 consists of 16 residues. From germline, CDR1 is SGHDT and CDR2 YYEEEE. The CDR3 protein is CASSHRLRDGNQPQHF. The CDR3 DNA follows: TGTGCCAGCAGCCACCGACTCCGGGACGGCAATCAGCCCCAGCATTTT.

V and J are TRBV28 and TRBJ2-3; 8 bases agree with TRBD2. The trim removed 0 bases at V and 0 bases at J, leaving 5 bases unmatched. The germline gives CDR1 MDHEN, CDR2 SYDVKM. The CDR3 is 17 amino acids. CDR3 region: CASSLWGLAGSTDTQYF. Here the CDR3 DNA reads TGTGCCAGCAGTTTATGGGGGCTAGCGGGCAGCACAGATACGCAGTATTTT.